This TCR beta chain was identified in a study of CD8+ T cells in alopecia areata. Study information: Administration of oral tofacitinib to treated patients was at 5 to 10 mg twice daily. Findings of the study overall: Scalp samples also yield sequences of resident alphabeta T cells from normal skin. Many expanded lesional clones persisted during tofacitinib (in both scalp and blood). Scalp clonality and expanded CD8+ clones among the top 100 fell significantly with tofacitinib.

The sample's treatment: oral pan-JAK inhibitor, 5-10 mg twice daily. This clone was seen a handful of times. As yet, its antigen is unknown. Extraction of RNA preceded its reverse transcription into cDNA, which served as the sequencing template. The protocol was immunoSEQ multiplex PCR, while the TCRdb copy is restricted to in-frame clones and leaves out a portion. The sample comprises approximately 200,000 clones, 45% to 65% of which are singletons, and over 3% rests with the top ten. V was pared by 5 bases and J by 6 bases, with 7 bases between. The CDR3 has 11 amino acids. CDR1 is SEHNR, CDR2 FQNEAQ, per germline (reference sequence).

This sample comprised CD4+ T cells sorted from blood, obtained at week 4, from a patient treated with tofacitinib. The chain uses TRBV7-9 and TRBJ1-2; D is perhaps TRBD1 (6 bases). This sequence was found in a human donor with alopecia areata. CDR3 in amino acids: CASSHRDGYTF. The CDR3 DNA reads as TGTGCCAGCAGCCACAGGGATGGCTACACCTTC.